Reported below is one T cell receptor (beta chain). Its antigen has not been determined. Base-call qualities are not available, and no considerably larger clone is one nucleotide away. High-throughput TCR beta sequencing profiled peripheral blood CD8+ and CD4+ T cells from healthy donors, Susac syndrome patients and multiple sclerosis patients. Healthy donors were age- and sex-matched controls. Bulk CD8+ and CD4+ T cells were purified magnetically by negative isolation, whereas CD8+ TEMRA cells were enriched by FACS. Blood was collected in EDTA tubes and processed within 24 hours, with PBMCs isolated through density gradient centrifugation. PBMCs destined for TCR sequencing were cryopreserved in liquid nitrogen and later thawed in a 37 °C water bath. Purity of sorted or isolated CD4+, CD8+ and CD8+ TEMRA cells was at least 90%. RNA was extracted with the RNeasy kit and about 0.45 to 1 ug was reverse transcribed using random hexamers. The immunoSEQ multiplex PCR assay, covering 54 Vbeta and 13 Jbeta segments, was used to amplify TCR beta CDR3 regions. PCR amplification bias was corrected by using a synthetic template baseline for primer optimization and computational correction. Turning to the authors' computational methods: Only productive sequences were kept, with reads annotated to V, D and J genes according to IMGT and analyzed in immunoSEQ Analyzer. Clonality was calculated as one minus the Shannon entropy normalized by log2 of the number of productive unique sequences. For each patient and control, public and private clones were evaluated within the 100 most prevalent clones. Clones were defined as Susac-specific when absent from the healthy and MS cohorts, from about a thousand published viral clones and from other ImmuneACCESS disease sequences. The public reads were run again by TCRdb, first through fastp at Q25 and then through MiXCR, and only productive beta chains were kept. Records with the same CDR3 protein are collapsed into one entry carrying the most frequent genes and DNA. Here the V and J calls rest on TCRdb's processing, not on the authors' analysis. In all, the sample holds 150,000 to 200,000 distinct CDR3 sequences, and about 94% of those were seen once. Approximately 0.14% of the sample belongs to the ten largest clones.

Reading from cysteine to phenylalanine, the CDR3 counts 14 amino acids. Here the CDR3 DNA is all that survives: 42 bases in frame from base 1. V is clipped by 7 bases and J by 1 base, and the sequence between their germline boundaries is 10 bases long. The CDR1 and CDR2 encoded by the germline V gene are SNHLY and FYNNEI. The data derive from a study of CD8 T cells in Susac syndrome (dated by TCRdb to between 2019 and 2020). About the investigation overall: The study used repertoire sequencing to test whether antigen drove CD8+ T cell activation and differentiation in Susac syndrome.

The paper's findings and limits, for the study overall: The number of individuals in the TCR sequencing and HLA analysis was recognized as being relatively small.

The sequence joins TRBV2 to TRBJ2-2, with the D segment possibly TRBD1 or TRBD2, each aligning over 6 bases. The sequence was obtained from a human donor in good health. The specimen was CD4+ T cells from PBMCs. The CDR3 reads CASKKGGNTGELFF. The DNA sequence reads TGTGCCAGCAAAAAGGGGGGGAACACCGGGGAGCTGTTTTTT.